A single sample is the source of the 10 T cell receptor beta chains below, sequenced in a study of beta chain features in type 1 diabetes. Their recognized antigens are unknown. All of the isolated RNA was reverse transcribed, so expressed TCRB transcripts were sequenced. Repertoires were generated with immunoSEQ multiplex PCR, while TCRdb's copy carries only in-frame clones and drops some. The sample contains some 270,000 clones, 11% of which appear only once. Notes on the study in general: Significant though moderate, a shortening of TCRB CDR3s appeared in all four CD4+ subsets of Type 1 diabetes patients.

The material sequenced was naive CD4+ T cells from blood. The receptors shown here come from a man aged 25-45 years with type 1 diabetes.

The CDR3 here is CASSLGQGGGTEQFF. For the CDR3, the DNA is TGCGCCAGCAGCTTGGGCCAGGGGGGTGGTACGGAGCAGTTCTTC. This rearrangement joins TRBV5-1 to TRBJ2-1, with D possibly TRBD1 on 7 matching bases. The V end was cut by 0 bases, the J end by 10 bases, with 17 bases between. The CDR3 sequence is 15 residues long. In germline, CDR1 is SGHRS, CDR2 YFSETQ.

This clone has only a few counts. This chain joins TRBV6-5 and TRBJ1-1, with D tentatively TRBD1 (5 bases). CDR1 is MNHEY, CDR2 SVGAGI, per germline. Trimming took off 5 bases at V and 1 base at J, with 8 bases between the two ends. The CDR3 is made up of 13 amino acids. CDR3 region: CASSQTGNTEAFF. CDR3 bases: TGTGCCAGCAGTCAAACAGGGAACACTGAAGCTTTCTTT.

The chain is built from TRBV7-9 and TRBJ2-1, with 8 bases identical to TRBD1. The length of the CDR3 is 14 residues. V gave up 7 bases and J gave up 4 bases; unmatched junction bases: 6. Germline V gene sequence: CDR1 SEHNR, CDR2 FQNEAQ (reference sequence). CDR3 sequence reads: CASTRTGYYNEQFF. DNA for the CDR3: TGTGCCAGCACCCGGACAGGGTATTACAATGAGCAGTTCTTC.

This clone appeared a few times. The same CDR3 also results from other DNA sequences found in this sample. The J gene is TRBJ2-6, the V gene TRBV9; D uncertain. Per germline, CDR1 SGDLS and CDR2 YYNGEE. This CDR3 has 15 residues. With 0 bases removed from V and 0 bases from J, the gap between germline ends came to 4 bases. The CDR3 region is CASSVVSSGANVLTF. CDR3 coding DNA: TGTGCCAGCAGCGTAGTGAGCTCTGGGGCCAACGTCCTGACTTTC.

The V call is TRBV4-2, the J call TRBJ2-3; TRBD1 might be the D (6 bases). The V and J ends lost 1 base and 2 bases respectively, with 13 bases between them. CDR1 is LGHNA and CDR2 is YNFKEQ in the germline V gene. The CDR3 length is 16 residues. In DNA, the CDR3 is TGTGCCAGCAGCCAAGTCTTGGGACAAGACACAGATACGCAGTATTTT. Protein: CASSQVLGQDTDTQYF.

This clone was detected a few times. This sequence joins TRBV19 and TRBJ2-1; TRBD2 matches 12 bases. Germline V gives CDR1 LNHDA, CDR2 SQIVND (reference sequence). Trimming at V came to 6 bases and at J to 4 bases, leaving 1 base not matched to a gene. The CDR3 extends over 14 amino acids. The chain's CDR3 is CASRTSGGYNEQFF. DNA for the CDR3: TGTGCCAGTAGGACTAGCGGGGGTTACAATGAGCAGTTCTTC.

The V and J genes are TRBV4-2 and TRBJ2-7, with 8 bases fitting TRBD2. The CDR3 runs to 18 residues. Germline trimming cut 5 bases from V and 0 bases from J; bases unmatched to any gene: 15. From germline, CDR1 is LGHNA and CDR2 YNFKEQ. DNA of the CDR3: TGTGCCAGCAGCTCCTGGGAAGCGGGGGCCCTGAGCTCCTACGAGCAGTACTTC. Protein product: CASSSWEAGALSSYEQYF.

The chain combines TRBV5-1 with TRBJ2-7; the D gene is possibly TRBD1 (5 bases). Germline loops: CDR1 SGHRS, CDR2 YFSETQ. V was shortened by 6 bases and J by 5 bases, with 15 bases between the two germline ends. This CDR3 is built from 13 residues. The CDR3 reads CASTDLQEDEQYF. The CDR3 DNA sequence: TGCGCCAGCACGGACCTACAGGAAGACGAGCAGTACTTC.

The CDR3, as DNA: TGTGCCTGGAACAGGGCGCGAGAAAATTCACCCCTCCACTTT. It encodes CAWNRARENSPLHF. The rearrangement uses TRBV30 and TRBJ1-6; perhaps TRBD1 as D (6 bases). The CDR3 has 14 amino acids. Germline V lookup: CDR1 GTSNPN, CDR2 SVGIG (reference sequence). Trimming removed 4 bases at V and 7 bases at J, with 14 bases between.

V and J are TRBV28 and TRBJ1-5; no clear D gene. The V and J ends lost 7 bases and 3 bases respectively, with 4 bases between them. CDR1 and CDR2 (germline): MDHEN, SYDVKM. The CDR3 extends over 11 amino acids. In nucleotides, the CDR3 is TGTGCCAGCAACTCCAATCAGCCCCAGCATTTT. Residues: CASNSNQPQHF.